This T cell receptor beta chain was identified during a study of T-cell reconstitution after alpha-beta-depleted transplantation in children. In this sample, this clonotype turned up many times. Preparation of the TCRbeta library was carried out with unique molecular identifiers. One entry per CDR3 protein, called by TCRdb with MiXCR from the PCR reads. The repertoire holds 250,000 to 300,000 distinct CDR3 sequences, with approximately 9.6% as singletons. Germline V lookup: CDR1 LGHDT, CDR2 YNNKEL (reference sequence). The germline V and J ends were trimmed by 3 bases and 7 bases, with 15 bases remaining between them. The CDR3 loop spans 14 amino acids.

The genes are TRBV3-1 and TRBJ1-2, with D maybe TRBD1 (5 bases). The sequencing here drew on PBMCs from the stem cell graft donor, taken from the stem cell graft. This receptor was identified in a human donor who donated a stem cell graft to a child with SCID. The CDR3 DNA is TGTGCCAGCAGCCACCAACCGGGACTGGCTGGCTACACCTTC. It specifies CASSHQPGLAGYTF.